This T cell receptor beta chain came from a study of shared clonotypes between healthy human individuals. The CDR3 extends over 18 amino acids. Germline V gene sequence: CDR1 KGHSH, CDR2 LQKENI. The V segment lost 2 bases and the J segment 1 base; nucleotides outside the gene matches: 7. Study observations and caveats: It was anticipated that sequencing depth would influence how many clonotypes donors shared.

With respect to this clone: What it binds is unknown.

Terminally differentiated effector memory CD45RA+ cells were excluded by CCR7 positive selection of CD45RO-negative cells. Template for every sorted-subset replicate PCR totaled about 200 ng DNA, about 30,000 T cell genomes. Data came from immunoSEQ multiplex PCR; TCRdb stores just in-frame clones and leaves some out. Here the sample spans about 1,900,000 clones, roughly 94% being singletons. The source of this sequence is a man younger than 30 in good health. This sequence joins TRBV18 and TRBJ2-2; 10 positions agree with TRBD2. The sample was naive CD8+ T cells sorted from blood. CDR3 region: CASSPSRGLALNTGELFF. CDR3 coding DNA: TGTGCCAGCTCACCAAGTAGGGGACTAGCGTTGAACACCGGGGAGCTGTTTTTT.